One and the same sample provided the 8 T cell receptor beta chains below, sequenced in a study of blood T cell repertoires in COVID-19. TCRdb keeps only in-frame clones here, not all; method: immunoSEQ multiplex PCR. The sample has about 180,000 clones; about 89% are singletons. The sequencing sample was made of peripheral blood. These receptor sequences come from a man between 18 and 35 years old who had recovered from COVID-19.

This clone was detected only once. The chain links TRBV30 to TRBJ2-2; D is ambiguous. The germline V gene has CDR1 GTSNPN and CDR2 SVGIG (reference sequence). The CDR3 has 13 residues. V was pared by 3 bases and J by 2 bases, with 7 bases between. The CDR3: CAWSAENTGELFF. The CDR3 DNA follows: TGTGCCTGGAGCGCAGAAAACACCGGGGAGCTGTTTTTT.

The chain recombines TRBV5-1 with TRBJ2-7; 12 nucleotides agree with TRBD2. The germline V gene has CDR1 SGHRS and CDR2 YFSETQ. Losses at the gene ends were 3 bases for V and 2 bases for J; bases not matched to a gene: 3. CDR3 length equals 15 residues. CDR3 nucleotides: TGCGCCAGCAGCTGGCTAGCGGGAGGGCCCTACGAGCAGTACTTC. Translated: CASSWLAGGPYEQYF.

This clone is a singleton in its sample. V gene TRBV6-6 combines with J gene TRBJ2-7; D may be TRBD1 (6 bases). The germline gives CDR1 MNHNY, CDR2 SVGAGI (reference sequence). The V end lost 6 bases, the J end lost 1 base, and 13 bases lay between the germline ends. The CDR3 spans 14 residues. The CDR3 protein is CASSPRTVSYEQYF. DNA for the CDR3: TGTGCCAGCAGCCCCCGGACAGTTTCCTACGAGCAGTACTTC.

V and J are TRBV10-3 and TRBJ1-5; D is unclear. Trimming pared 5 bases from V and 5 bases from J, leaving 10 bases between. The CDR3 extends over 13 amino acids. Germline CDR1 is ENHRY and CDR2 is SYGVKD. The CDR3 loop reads CAISTREDQPQHF. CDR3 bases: TGTGCCATCAGTACAAGGGAGGATCAGCCCCAGCATTTT.

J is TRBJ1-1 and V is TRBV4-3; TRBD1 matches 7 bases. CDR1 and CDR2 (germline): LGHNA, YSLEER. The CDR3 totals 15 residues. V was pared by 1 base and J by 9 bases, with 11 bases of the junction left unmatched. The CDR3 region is CASSQGQSRDSQAFF. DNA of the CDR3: TGCGCCAGCAGCCAAGGCCAATCTCGGGACAGTCAAGCTTTCTTT.

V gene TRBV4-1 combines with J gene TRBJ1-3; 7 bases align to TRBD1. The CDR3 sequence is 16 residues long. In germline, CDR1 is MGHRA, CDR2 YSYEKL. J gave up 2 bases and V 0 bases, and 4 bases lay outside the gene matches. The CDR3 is CASSQESTGAGNTIYF. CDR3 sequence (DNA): TGCGCCAGCAGCCAAGAATCTACAGGGGCTGGAAACACCATATATTTT.

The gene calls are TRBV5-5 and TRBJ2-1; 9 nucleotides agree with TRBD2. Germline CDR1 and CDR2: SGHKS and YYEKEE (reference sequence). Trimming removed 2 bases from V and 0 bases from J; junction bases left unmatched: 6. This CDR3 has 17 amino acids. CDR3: CASSFPGLANSYNEQFF. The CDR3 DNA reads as TGTGCCAGCAGCTTTCCGGGACTAGCCAACTCCTACAATGAGCAGTTCTTC.

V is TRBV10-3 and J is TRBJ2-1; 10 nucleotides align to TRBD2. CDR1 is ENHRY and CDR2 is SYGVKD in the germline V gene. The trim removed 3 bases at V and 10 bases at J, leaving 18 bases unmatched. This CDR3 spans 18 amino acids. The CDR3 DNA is TGTGCCATCAGTGACCCAACCGCGACTAGCGGGCATGGGGAGGAGCAGTTCTTC. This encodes CAISDPTATSGHGEEQFF.